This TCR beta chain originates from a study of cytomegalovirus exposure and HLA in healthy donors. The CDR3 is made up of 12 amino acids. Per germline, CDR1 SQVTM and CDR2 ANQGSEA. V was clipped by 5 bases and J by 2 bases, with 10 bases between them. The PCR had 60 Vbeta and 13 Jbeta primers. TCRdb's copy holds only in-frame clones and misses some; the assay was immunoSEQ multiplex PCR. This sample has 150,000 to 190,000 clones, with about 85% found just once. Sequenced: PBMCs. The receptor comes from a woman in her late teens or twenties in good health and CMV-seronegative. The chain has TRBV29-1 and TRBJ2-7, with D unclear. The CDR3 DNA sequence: TGCAGCGTTCTACTCTCCCCCTACGAGCAGTACTTC. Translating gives CSVLLSPYEQYF.